This T cell receptor beta chain was found in a study of CD8 T cells in ankylosing spondylitis. Whole-study results and caveats: Reportedly, matched ankylosing spondylitis synovial fluid was significantly enriched for disease-linked clones.

Quantitative 5'-RACE with molecular barcodes produced the TCR beta libraries. TCRdb used MiXCR to reprocess the 5' RACE reads, holding one entry per CDR3 protein. The data show about 160,000 distinct CDR3 sequences, roughly 18% seen once. A note on this clonotype: Its matching antigen is unknown.

The sequence came from a male donor with ankylosing spondylitis or in good health (not recorded which). Material for sequencing was blood, either unsorted or a sorted T cell fraction (not recorded which).

CDR3 in DNA: TGTGCCAGCTCACCTTCACTAGCGGGAGTTGGTAATGAGCAGTTCTTC. It specifies CASSPSLAGVGNEQFF. The rearrangement links TRBV18 to TRBJ2-1, with 11 bases fitting TRBD2. V shed 3 bases, J shed 7 bases, and the junction held 8 bases outside the gene matches. CDR1 is KGHSH, CDR2 LQKENI, per germline. This CDR3 has 16 amino acids.